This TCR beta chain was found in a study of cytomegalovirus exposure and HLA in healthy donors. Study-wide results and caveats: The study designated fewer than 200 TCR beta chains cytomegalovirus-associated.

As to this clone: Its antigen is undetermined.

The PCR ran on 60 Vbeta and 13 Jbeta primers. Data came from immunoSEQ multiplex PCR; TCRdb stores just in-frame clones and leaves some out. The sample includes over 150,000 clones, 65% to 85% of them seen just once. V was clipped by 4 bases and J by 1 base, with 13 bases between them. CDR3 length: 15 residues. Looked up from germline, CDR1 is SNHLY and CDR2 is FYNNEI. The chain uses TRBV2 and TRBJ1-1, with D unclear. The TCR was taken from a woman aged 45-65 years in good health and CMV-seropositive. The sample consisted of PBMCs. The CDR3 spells CASSAIQVSNTEAFF. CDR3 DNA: TGTGCCAGCAGTGCTATTCAGGTCTCGAACACTGAAGCTTTCTTT.